This TCR beta chain was recovered during a study of blood T cell repertoires in COVID-19. Participants reported their clinical history, and cohort assignment relied on those reports. Germline V gives CDR1 SQVTM, CDR2 ANQGSEA. The V end was cut by 7 bases, the J end by 5 bases, with 15 bases between. This CDR3 has 13 residues. Original methodology: Counts of nucleated cells, estimated from reference gene primer amplification, were obtained. Data came from immunoSEQ multiplex PCR; TCRdb stores just in-frame clones and leaves some out. V and J calls and clone size are copied from that table; D and trimming were computed from the DNA. The table includes about 440,000 clones, about 85% detected once.

This chain uses TRBV29-1 with TRBJ2-1; TRBD2 might be the D (5 bases). Sequencing was carried out using PBMCs or T cells enriched from blood (not recorded which). The clonotype comes from a woman under 30 with acute COVID-19. The CDR3: CSGIEEGNNEQFF. Here the CDR3 DNA reads TGCAGCGGAATAGAAGAGGGTAACAATGAGCAGTTCTTC.